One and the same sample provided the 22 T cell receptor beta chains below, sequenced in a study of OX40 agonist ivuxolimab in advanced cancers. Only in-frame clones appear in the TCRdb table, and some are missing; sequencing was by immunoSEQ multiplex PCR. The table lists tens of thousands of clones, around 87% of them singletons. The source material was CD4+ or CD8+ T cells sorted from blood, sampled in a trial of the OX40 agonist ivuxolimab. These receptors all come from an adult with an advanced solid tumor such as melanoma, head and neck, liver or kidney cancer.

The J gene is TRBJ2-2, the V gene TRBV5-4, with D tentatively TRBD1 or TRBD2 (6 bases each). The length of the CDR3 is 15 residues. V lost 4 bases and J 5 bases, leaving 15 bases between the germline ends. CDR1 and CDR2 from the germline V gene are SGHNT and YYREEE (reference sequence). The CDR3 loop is CASSTRQAGTGELFF. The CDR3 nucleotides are TGTGCCAGCAGCACCAGACAGGCGGGGACCGGGGAGCTGTTTTTT.

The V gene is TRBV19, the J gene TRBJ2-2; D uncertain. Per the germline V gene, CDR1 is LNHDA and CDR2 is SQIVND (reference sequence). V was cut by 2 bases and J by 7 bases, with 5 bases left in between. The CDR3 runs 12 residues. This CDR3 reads CASSIHGGELFF. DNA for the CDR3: TGTGCCAGTAGTATACACGGCGGGGAGCTGTTTTTT.

CDR3 DNA sequence: TGTGCCAGAAGCTCGGGGACGGGACCAGTTGACGAAAAACTGTTTTTT. Amino acid sequence: CARSSGTGPVDEKLFF. This chain links TRBV5-3 with TRBJ1-4; the D gene is possibly TRBD1 (5 bases). TRBV5-3 is treated as an ORF (open reading frame) with a function not yet certain. V was shortened by 3 bases and J by 8 bases, with 20 bases between the two germline ends. This CDR3 region has 16 residues.

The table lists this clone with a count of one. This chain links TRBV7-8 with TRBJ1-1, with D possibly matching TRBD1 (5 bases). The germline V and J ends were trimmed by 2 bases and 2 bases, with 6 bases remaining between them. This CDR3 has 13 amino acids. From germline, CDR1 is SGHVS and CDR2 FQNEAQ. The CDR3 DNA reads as TGTGCCAGCAGCTTACGGGACAACACTGAAGCTTTCTTT. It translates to CASSLRDNTEAFF. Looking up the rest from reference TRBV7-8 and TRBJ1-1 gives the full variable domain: GAGVSQSPRYKVAKRGQDVALRCDPISGHVSLFWYQQALGQGPEFLTYFQNEAQLDKSGLPSDRFFAERPEGSVSTLKIQRTQQEDSAVYLCASSLRDNTEAFFGQGTRLTVV.

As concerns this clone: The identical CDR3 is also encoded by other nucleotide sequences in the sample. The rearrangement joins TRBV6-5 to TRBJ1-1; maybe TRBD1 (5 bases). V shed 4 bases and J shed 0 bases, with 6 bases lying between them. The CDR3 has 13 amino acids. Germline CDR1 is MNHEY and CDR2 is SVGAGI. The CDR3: CASSSTVNTEAFF. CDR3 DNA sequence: TGTGCCAGCAGTTCGACAGTGAACACTGAAGCTTTCTTT.

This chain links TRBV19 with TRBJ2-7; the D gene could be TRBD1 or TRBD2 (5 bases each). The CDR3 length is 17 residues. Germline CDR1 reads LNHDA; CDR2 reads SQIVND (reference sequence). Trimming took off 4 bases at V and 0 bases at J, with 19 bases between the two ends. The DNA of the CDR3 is TGTGCCAGTAGTAGACCGGGGCTTGACCCCGGCTCCTACGAGCAGTACTTC. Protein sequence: CASSRPGLDPGSYEQYF.

The CDR3 loop reads CASSLGSIQETQYF. In DNA, the CDR3 is TGCGCCAGCAGCTTGGGATCAATCCAAGAGACCCAGTACTTC. The chain has TRBV5-1 and TRBJ2-5; D not certain. The CDR3 length is 14 residues. The V end was cut by 0 bases, the J end by 1 base, with 7 bases between. The germline V gene encodes CDR1 SGHRS and CDR2 YFSETQ.

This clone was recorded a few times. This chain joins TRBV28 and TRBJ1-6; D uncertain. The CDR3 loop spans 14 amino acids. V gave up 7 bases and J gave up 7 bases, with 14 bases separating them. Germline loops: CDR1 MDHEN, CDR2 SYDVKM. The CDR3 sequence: CASKSIAQNSPLHF. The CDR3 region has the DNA TGTGCCAGCAAAAGTATAGCACAGAATTCACCCCTCCACTTT.

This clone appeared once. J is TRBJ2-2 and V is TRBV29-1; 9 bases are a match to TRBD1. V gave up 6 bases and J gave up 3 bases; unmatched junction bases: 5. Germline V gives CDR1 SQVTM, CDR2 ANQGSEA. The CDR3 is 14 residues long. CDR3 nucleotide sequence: TGCAGCGTCGTACAGGGGGCAGACACCGGGGAGCTGTTTTTT. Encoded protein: CSVVQGADTGELFF.

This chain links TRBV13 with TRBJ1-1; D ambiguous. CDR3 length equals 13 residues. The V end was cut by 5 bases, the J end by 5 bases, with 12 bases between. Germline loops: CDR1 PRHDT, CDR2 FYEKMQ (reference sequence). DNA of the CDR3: TGTGCCAGCAGCCCCCCCGAGCAGACTGAAGCTTTCTTT. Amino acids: CASSPPEQTEAFF. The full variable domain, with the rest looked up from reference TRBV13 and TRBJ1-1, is AAGVIQSPRHLIKEKRETATLKCYPIPRHDTVYWYQQGPGQDPQFLISFYEKMQSDKGSIPDRFSAQQFSDYHSELNMSSLELGDSALYFCASSPPEQTEAFFGQGTRLTVV.

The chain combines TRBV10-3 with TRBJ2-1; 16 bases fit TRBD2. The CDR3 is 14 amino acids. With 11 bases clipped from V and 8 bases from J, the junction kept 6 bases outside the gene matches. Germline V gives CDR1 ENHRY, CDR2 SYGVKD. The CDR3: CAARGTSGGDEQFF. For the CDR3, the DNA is TGTGCCGCCCGGGGGACTAGCGGGGGGGATGAGCAGTTCTTC.

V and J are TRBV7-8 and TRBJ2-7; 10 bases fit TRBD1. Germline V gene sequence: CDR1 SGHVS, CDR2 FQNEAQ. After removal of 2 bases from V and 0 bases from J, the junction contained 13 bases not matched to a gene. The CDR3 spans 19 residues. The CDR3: CASSLLSLHRTGGSYEQYF. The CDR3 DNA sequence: TGTGCCAGCAGCTTATTAAGTTTACATCGGACAGGGGGCTCCTACGAGCAGTACTTC.

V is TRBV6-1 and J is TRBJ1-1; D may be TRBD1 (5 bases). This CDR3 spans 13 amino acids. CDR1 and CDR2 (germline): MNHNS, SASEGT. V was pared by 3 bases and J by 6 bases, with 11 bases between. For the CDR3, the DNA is TGTGCCAGCAGTGATGGGGGGAGACCTGAAGCTTTCTTT. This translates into CASSDGGRPEAFF.

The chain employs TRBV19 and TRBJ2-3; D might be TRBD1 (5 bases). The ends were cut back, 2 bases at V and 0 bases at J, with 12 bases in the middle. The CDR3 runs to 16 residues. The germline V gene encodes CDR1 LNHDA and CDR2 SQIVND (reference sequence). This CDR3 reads CASSINQGLSTDTQYF. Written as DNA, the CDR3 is TGTGCCAGTAGTATAAATCAGGGTCTCAGCACAGATACGCAGTATTTT.

CDR3 nucleotides: TGCGCCAGCAGCCCGGGGACAGAGTATAGCTCTGGAAACACCATATATTTT. Translated, it gives CASSPGTEYSSGNTIYF. The rearrangement uses TRBV5-1 and TRBJ1-3; 7 bases match TRBD1. The germline gives CDR1 SGHRS, CDR2 YFSETQ. Trimming cost V 4 bases and J 0 bases; bases outside gene matches: 10. The CDR3 length is 17 residues.

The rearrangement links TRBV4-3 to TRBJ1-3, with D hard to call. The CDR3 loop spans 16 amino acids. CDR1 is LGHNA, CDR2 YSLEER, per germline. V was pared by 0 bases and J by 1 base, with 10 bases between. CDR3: CASSQDMGISGNTIYF. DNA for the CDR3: TGCGCCAGCAGCCAAGATATGGGGATTTCTGGAAACACCATATATTTT.

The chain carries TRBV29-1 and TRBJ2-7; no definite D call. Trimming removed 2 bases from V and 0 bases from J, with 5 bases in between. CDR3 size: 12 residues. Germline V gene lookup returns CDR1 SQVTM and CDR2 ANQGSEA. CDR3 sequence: CSVERSSYEQYF. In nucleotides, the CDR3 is TGCAGCGTTGAAAGGAGCTCCTACGAGCAGTACTTC.

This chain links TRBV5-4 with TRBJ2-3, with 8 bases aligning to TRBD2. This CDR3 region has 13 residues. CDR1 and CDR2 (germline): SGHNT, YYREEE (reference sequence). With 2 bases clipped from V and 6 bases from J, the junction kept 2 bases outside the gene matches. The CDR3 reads CASSFSGGDTQYF. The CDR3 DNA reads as TGTGCCAGCAGCTTCAGCGGGGGTGATACGCAGTATTTT.

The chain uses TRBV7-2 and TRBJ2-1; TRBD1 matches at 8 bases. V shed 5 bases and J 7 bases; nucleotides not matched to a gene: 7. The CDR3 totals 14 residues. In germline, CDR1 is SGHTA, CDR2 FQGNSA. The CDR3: CASSDRTGWNEQFF. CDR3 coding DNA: TGTGCCAGCAGCGATCGGACAGGGTGGAATGAGCAGTTCTTC.

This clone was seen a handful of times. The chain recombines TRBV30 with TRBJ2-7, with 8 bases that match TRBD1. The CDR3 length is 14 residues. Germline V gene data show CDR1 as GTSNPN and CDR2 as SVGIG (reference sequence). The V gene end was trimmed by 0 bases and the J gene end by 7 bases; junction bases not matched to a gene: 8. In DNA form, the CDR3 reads TGTGCCTGGAGTGTAGGGACAGGCCACGAGGAGCAGTACTTC. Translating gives CAWSVGTGHEEQYF.

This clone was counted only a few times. The CDR3 loop reads CASIDVAGITYEQYF. CDR3 nucleotide sequence: TGTGCCAGCATCGATGTAGCGGGAATCACCTACGAGCAGTACTTC. The chain couples TRBV2 to TRBJ2-7, with 8 bases that match TRBD2. The CDR3 has 15 amino acids. Trimming removed 7 bases from V and 2 bases from J; junction bases left unmatched: 10. Germline V gene sequence: CDR1 SNHLY, CDR2 FYNNEI.

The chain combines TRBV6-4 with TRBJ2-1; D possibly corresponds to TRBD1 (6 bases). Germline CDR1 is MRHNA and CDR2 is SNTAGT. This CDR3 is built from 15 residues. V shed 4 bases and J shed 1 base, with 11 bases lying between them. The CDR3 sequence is CASSGGQGSYNEQFF. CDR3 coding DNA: TGTGCCAGCAGTGGTGGCCAGGGGTCCTACAATGAGCAGTTCTTC.